This T cell receptor (beta chain) was observed in a study of blood T cell repertoires in COVID-19. Across the whole study: In each case, the material was cDNA or gDNA derived from T cells, B-cell-depleted T cells, or PBMCs.

Authors' data handling: Amplification with reference gene primers provided the estimates of nucleated cell counts. The repertoire was sequenced with immunoSEQ multiplex PCR; TCRdb's copy has only in-frame clones and lacks some. The D gene and trimming were derived from the DNA, and the V and J assignments and clone size from that table. This repertoire shows about 350,000 clones, about 88% found once; its top ten account for under 1.3%. Participants' own reports of clinical history determined their cohort assignment. Recovered status applied to Cohort 3 donors who had two consecutive negative PCRs. It also applied to those with clearance or with symptom resolution. Per germline, CDR1 KGHSH and CDR2 LQKENI. Between the trimmed V and J ends, which lost 3 bases and 5 bases, there was a span of 10 bases. This CDR3 has 13 amino acids.

The V gene is TRBV18, the J gene TRBJ2-5; a possible D gene is TRBD1 (6 bases). The source of this sequence is a woman in her 30s who had recovered from COVID-19. Sequencing used PBMCs or T cells enriched from blood (not recorded which). The DNA for the CDR3 is TGTGCCAGCTCACCGTCAGGGGACGAGACCCAGTACTTC. Protein: CASSPSGDETQYF.